Below are 20 T cell receptor beta chains sequenced from a single sample in a study of blood T cell repertoires in COVID-19. Libraries were prepared by immunoSEQ multiplex PCR; TCRdb keeps only in-frame clonotypes and omits some of them. The repertoire includes 65,000 to 90,000 clones, 83% of them detected once, and roughly 30% sits in the top ten. Sequenced: peripheral blood. These receptors were obtained from a woman aged 80 or over with acute or convalescent COVID-19.

In its sample, this clone was seen a few times. Written as DNA, the CDR3 is TGTGCCATCAGTCGAAGGAGTATGTGGGAGGGAAGGACCGGGGAGCTGTTTTTT. Translation gives CAISRRSMWEGRTGELFF. The chain links TRBV10-3 to TRBJ2-2; 7 bases fit TRBD2. Germline V gene sequence: CDR1 ENHRY, CDR2 SYGVKD. With 5 bases clipped from V and 5 bases from J, the junction kept 17 bases outside the gene matches. This CDR3 is built from 18 residues.

This sequence joins TRBV6-6 and TRBJ2-3; D ambiguous. The CDR3 extends over 13 amino acids. Germline V gene lookup returns CDR1 MNHNY and CDR2 SVGAGI (reference sequence). V lost 4 bases and J lost 6, with 11 bases in between. CDR3 in amino acids: CASSSRLGDTQYF. Written as DNA, the CDR3 is TGTGCCAGCAGTTCCCGACTCGGGGATACGCAGTATTTT.

This clone came up a few times. This rearrangement joins TRBV4-3 to TRBJ2-3; no definite D call. This CDR3 is built from 15 residues. The V end lost 4 bases, the J end lost 0 bases, and 11 bases lay between the germline ends. CDR1 and CDR2 from the germline V gene are LGHNA and YSLEER. CDR3 sequence (DNA): TGCGCCAGCAGCCTCTCACATGCTAGCACAGATACGCAGTATTTT. Protein: CASSLSHASTDTQYF.

The genes are TRBV6-6 and TRBJ2-3; maybe TRBD1 (8 bases). V was shortened by 6 bases and J by 5 bases, with 15 bases between the two germline ends. Looked up from germline, CDR1 is MNHNY and CDR2 is SVGAGI (reference sequence). The CDR3 totals 14 residues. This CDR3 reads CASSLTGGGDTQYF. DNA of the CDR3: TGTGCCAGCAGCCTAACAGGGGGGGGAGATACGCAGTATTTT.

In this sample, this clone turned up a few times. DNA of the CDR3: TGTGCCATCCCATCAGGGTCAGAATATGGCTACACCTTC. Translated, it gives CAIPSGSEYGYTF. This chain joins TRBV10-3 and TRBJ1-2; possible D gene TRBD1, 5 bases. There are 13 residues in the CDR3. Germline values: CDR1 ENHRY, CDR2 SYGVKD. V lost 8 bases, J lost 5 bases, and 15 bases lay in between.

The V gene is TRBV12-3 or TRBV12-4, the J gene TRBJ1-5; no clear D. With 3 bases removed from V and 7 bases from J, the gap between germline ends came to 7 bases. The CDR3 length is 12 residues. The DNA of the CDR3 is TGTGCCAGCAGTTTTGAGGAGCAGCCCCAGCATTTT. Amino acids: CASSFEEQPQHF.

The chain is built from TRBV3-1 (or the pseudogene TRBV3-2) and TRBJ1-2; the match to TRBD1 covers 8 bases. Germline V gene sequence: CDR1 LGHDT, CDR2 YNNKEL (reference sequence). V lost 4 bases to trimming and J lost 7 bases; unmatched junction nucleotides: 8. This CDR3 comprises 14 residues. The CDR3 region is CASSPLDRESGYTF. Here the CDR3 DNA reads TGTGCCAGCAGCCCCCTGGACAGGGAGAGTGGCTACACCTTC.

The V and J genes are TRBV30 and TRBJ2-7; TRBD2 is a possible D gene (6 bases). Between the trimmed V and J ends, which lost 4 bases and 5 bases, there was a span of 15 bases. CDR1 is GTSNPN, CDR2 SVGIG, per germline (reference sequence). The CDR3 is made up of 13 amino acids. CDR3 in DNA: TGTGCCTGGATCCCGCGGGGTACCAACGAGCAGTACTTC. Translating gives CAWIPRGTNEQYF.

The chain has TRBV25-1 and TRBJ1-4; the D gene is possibly TRBD1 (6 bases). In germline, CDR1 is MGHDK, CDR2 SYGVNS. Trimming left V 0 bases short and J 3 bases short, with 17 bases between. The CDR3 runs 18 residues. The CDR3, as DNA: TGTGCCAGCAGTGAATACCCGGGGGGGCTGGGATCTAATGAAAAACTGTTTTTT. Translating it yields CASSEYPGGLGSNEKLFF.

This chain joins TRBV19 and TRBJ2-3; D may be TRBD2 (6 bases). The V end lost 6 bases, the J end lost 1 base, and 8 bases lay between the germline ends. The CDR3 spans 13 residues. CDR1 is LNHDA, CDR2 SQIVND, per germline (reference sequence). The CDR3, as DNA: TGTGCCAGTAGCGGCGGGGGCACAGATACGCAGTATTTT. Translating it yields CASSGGGTDTQYF.

The CDR3 region has the DNA TGCGCCAGCAGCCAAGAAAGGGGCGGACAGTTTCAGTACTTC. It codes for CASSQERGGQFQYF. J is TRBJ2-4 and V is TRBV4-1, with a possible D match to TRBD1 (6 bases). The V end lost 0 bases, the J end lost 11 bases, and 14 bases lay between the germline ends. The germline V gene has CDR1 MGHRA and CDR2 YSYEKL. This CDR3 contains 14 residues.

V and J are TRBV9 and TRBJ1-1, with D unclear. The V end was cut by 4 bases, the J end by 7 bases, with 14 bases between. Germline CDR1 SGDLS, CDR2 YYNGEE. CDR3 size: 13 residues. CDR3 in amino acids: CASSPEVAFEAFF. The CDR3 nucleotides read TGTGCCAGCAGCCCAGAGGTAGCGTTTGAAGCTTTCTTT. The full variable domain, completed using reference TRBV9 and TRBJ1-1, is DSGVTQTPKHLITATGQRVTLRCSPRSGDLSVYWYQQSLDQGLQFLIQYYNGEERAKGNILERFSAQQFPDLHSELNLSSLELGDSALYFCASSPEVAFEAFFGQGTRLTVV.

This clone occurred once. The CDR3 here is CAMARGQGEKLFF. CDR3 DNA sequence: TGTGCCATGGCCCGCGGACAGGGCGAAAAACTGTTTTTT. The chain is built from TRBV2 and TRBJ1-4, with 8 bases lining up with TRBD1. Germline trimming cut 10 bases from V and 8 bases from J; bases unmatched to any gene: 9. This CDR3 region has 13 residues. Germline CDR1 reads SNHLY; CDR2 reads FYNNEI.

This chain joins TRBV14 and TRBJ2-5; 11 nucleotides align to TRBD2. This CDR3 spans 15 amino acids. V lost 2 bases, J lost 4 bases, and 3 bases stayed unmatched. Per germline, CDR1 SGHDN and CDR2 FVKESK. The CDR3: CASSQFGTSGETQYF. The CDR3 region has the DNA TGTGCCAGCAGCCAATTTGGGACTAGCGGAGAGACCCAGTACTTC. Full variable domain (outside the CDR3, taken from reference TRBV14 and TRBJ2-5): EAGVTQFPSHSVIEKGQTVTLRCDPISGHDNLYWYRRVMGKEIKFLLHFVKESKQDESGMPNNRFLAERTGGTYSTLKVQPAELEDSGVYFCASSQFGTSGETQYFGPGTRLLVL.

The table lists this clone with a few counts. The rearrangement joins TRBV7-9 to TRBJ1-2; 7 bases align to TRBD1. The CDR3 runs 17 residues. Germline CDR1 SEHNR, CDR2 FQNEAQ (reference sequence). V lost 4 bases and J lost 6; bases outside the gene matches: 17. CDR3 sequence reads: CASSSTGGGEDPNGYTF. CDR3 nucleotide sequence: TGTGCCAGCAGCTCCACTGGAGGGGGCGAGGATCCAAATGGCTACACCTTC.

V gene TRBV3-1 (or the pseudogene TRBV3-2) combines with J gene TRBJ1-2; 9 positions agree with TRBD1. V dropped 4 bases and J dropped 6; count of bases not matched to a gene: 12. This CDR3 spans 16 amino acids. Germline assignment: CDR1 LGHDT and CDR2 YNNKEL (reference sequence). This CDR3 is CASSPNLQGATDGYTF. CDR3 nucleotide sequence: TGTGCCAGCAGCCCGAATCTACAGGGGGCTACAGATGGCTACACCTTC.

The chain joins TRBV6-5 to TRBJ2-7; the match to TRBD1 covers 7 bases. The J segment lost 2 bases and the V segment lost 0 bases, leaving 4 bases of the junction unmatched. CDR3 length: 15 residues. The germline V gene has CDR1 MNHEY and CDR2 SVGAGI. The CDR3 sequence is CASSYSWTGPYEQYF. DNA of the CDR3: TGTGCCAGCAGTTACTCTTGGACAGGTCCCTACGAGCAGTACTTC.

V gene TRBV6-6 combines with J gene TRBJ2-7, with 7 bases fitting TRBD2. This CDR3 region has 15 residues. The V and J ends lost 6 bases and 2 bases, in that order; junction bases with no gene match: 10. From germline, CDR1 is MNHNY and CDR2 SVGAGI (reference sequence). CDR3 nucleotide sequence: TGTGCCAGCAGCCCTGAGCGGACTAGAACCTACGAGCAGTACTTC. Protein: CASSPERTRTYEQYF.

J is TRBJ1-1 and V is TRBV7-9, with D possibly being TRBD1 (5 bases). The CDR3 spans 14 residues. From germline, CDR1 is SEHNR and CDR2 FQNEAQ (reference sequence). Trimming stripped 1 base from V and 3 bases from J, with 9 bases between. This CDR3 is CASSLEQVYTEAFF. DNA of the CDR3: TGTGCCAGCAGCTTAGAACAGGTCTACACTGAAGCTTTCTTT.

To note about this clone: The sample holds other DNA sequences that translate to the same CDR3. V is TRBV29-1 and J is TRBJ2-5; TRBD1 is a possible D gene (5 bases). This CDR3 is built from 12 residues. Germline V gene lookup returns CDR1 SQVTM and CDR2 ANQGSEA. V was clipped by 6 bases and J by 1 base, with 9 bases between them. The CDR3, as DNA: TGCAGCGTGGGGCAAGGCCAAGAGACCCAGTACTTC. Translating gives CSVGQGQETQYF.